This T cell receptor (beta chain) was sequenced for a study of siplizumab effects on memory and regulatory T cells. Germline assignment: CDR1 SSHAT and CDR2 FNYEAQ (reference sequence). This CDR3 has 16 amino acids. V lost 1 base and J 0 bases, leaving 13 bases between the germline ends. Study-level points and caveats: In roughly 75-96% of proliferating CD4+ or CD8+ clones, a naive or memory phenotype could not be assigned.

A word on this clone: Its antigen remains unknown.

Assays were performed on roughly 10^5 TCR templates per sample. Produced via immunoSEQ multiplex PCR; TCRdb's table is partial and in-frame only. The sample carries 100,000 to 110,000 clones, about 91% recorded once. This receptor was taken from a human donor in good health. The chain has TRBV7-7 and TRBJ2-7, with D uncertain. The sequenced sample was CD4+ T cells sorted from blood. The DNA for the CDR3 is TGTGCCAGCAGCTTAGACCCGGCGGCCAGCTCCTACGAGCAGTACTTC. It specifies CASSLDPAASSYEQYF.